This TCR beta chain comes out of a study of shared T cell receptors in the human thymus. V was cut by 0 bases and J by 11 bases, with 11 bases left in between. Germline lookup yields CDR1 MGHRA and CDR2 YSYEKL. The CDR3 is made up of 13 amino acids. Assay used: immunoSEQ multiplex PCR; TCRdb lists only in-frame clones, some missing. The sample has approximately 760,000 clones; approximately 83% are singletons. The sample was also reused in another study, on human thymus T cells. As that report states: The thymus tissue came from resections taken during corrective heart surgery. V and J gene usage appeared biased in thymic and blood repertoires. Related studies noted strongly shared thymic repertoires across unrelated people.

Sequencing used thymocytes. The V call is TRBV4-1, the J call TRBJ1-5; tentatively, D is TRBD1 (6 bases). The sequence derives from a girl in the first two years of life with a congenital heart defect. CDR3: CASSQEGGPSQHF. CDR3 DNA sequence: TGCGCCAGCAGCCAAGAGGGGGGGCCCTCCCAGCATTTT.